The 25 T cell receptor beta chains below come from one sample, sequenced in a study of blood T cell repertoires in COVID-19. Profiled with immunoSEQ multiplex PCR; TCRdb holds only in-frame clones, not every one. The sample has 95,000 to 120,000 clones; less than 75% are singletons. Sequenced: peripheral blood. These receptors all stem from a woman aged 40 to 50 with acute or convalescent COVID-19.

Concerning this clone itself: The sample has other DNA sequences that encode this CDR3 too. The chain has TRBV5-6 and TRBJ2-5; a possible D gene is TRBD1 (5 bases). Deletions cut 0 bases from V and 5 bases from J, with 8 bases between. From germline, CDR1 is SGHDT and CDR2 YYEEEE. The CDR3 contains 13 residues. The CDR3 DNA is TGTGCCAGCAGCTTGGGGGCAGGGGAGACCCAGTACTTC. Its translation is CASSLGAGETQYF.

There are a few counts of this clone. This sequence joins TRBV6-4 and TRBJ1-2, with D unresolved. The V end was cut by 3 bases, the J end by 7 bases, with 15 bases between. This CDR3 region has 14 residues. The germline V gene encodes CDR1 MRHNA and CDR2 SNTAGT. In DNA form, the CDR3 reads TGTGCCAGCAGTGATGATGCGGAGGGTCGTGGCTACACCTTC. Translating gives CASSDDAEGRGYTF.

This clone was detected only a few times. The chain carries TRBV6-1 and TRBJ1-5; D is unresolved. Between the trimmed V and J ends, which lost 0 bases and 4 bases, there was a span of 10 bases. Germline CDR1 is MNHNS and CDR2 is SASEGT. The length of the CDR3 is 15 residues. CDR3 residues: CASSEANSLNQPQHF. In nucleotides, the CDR3 is TGTGCCAGCAGTGAAGCGAACAGTCTTAATCAGCCCCAGCATTTT.

The table lists this clone with a count of one. The chain uses TRBV5-6 and TRBJ2-2, with D unresolved. This CDR3 region has 11 residues. CDR1 is SGHDT, CDR2 YYEEEE, per germline. Trimming took 1 base from V and 7 from J, leaving 2 bases between them. CDR3 coding DNA: TGTGCCAGCAGCTTGTACGGGGAGCTGTTTTTT. This codes for CASSLYGELFF.

This clone appeared many times. V is TRBV2 and J is TRBJ2-7, with 7 bases that match TRBD1. This CDR3 has 14 amino acids. Germline V gene sequence: CDR1 SNHLY, CDR2 FYNNEI. The V and J ends lost 7 bases and 0 bases, in that order; junction bases with no gene match: 6. The CDR3 here is CASNWDSSSYEQYF. In nucleotides, the CDR3 is TGTGCCAGCAATTGGGACAGCAGCTCCTACGAGCAGTACTTC. Variable domain in full (rest from reference TRBV2 and TRBJ2-7): EPEVTQTPSHQVTQMGQEVILRCVPISNHLYFYWYRQILGQKVEFLVSFYNNEISEKSEIFDDQFSVERPDGSNFTLKIRSTKLEDSAMYFCASNWDSSSYEQYFGPGTRLTVT.

This sequence joins TRBV28 and TRBJ1-5, with TRBD1 matching 7 bases. Germline V lookup: CDR1 MDHEN, CDR2 SYDVKM. V dropped 5 bases and J dropped 9; count of bases not matched to a gene: 4. This CDR3 spans 12 amino acids. In nucleotides, the CDR3 is TGTGCCAGCAGTCACAGGGGACGGCCCCAGCATTTT. Translation gives CASSHRGRPQHF.

The chain is built from TRBV27 and TRBJ2-3; 7 nucleotides agree with TRBD2. Germline values: CDR1 MNHEY, CDR2 SMNVEV (reference sequence). V trimming: 5 bases; J trimming: 3 bases; junction bases outside the gene matches: 5. This CDR3 contains 14 residues. CDR3 sequence reads: CASSPGRATDTQYF. Written as DNA, the CDR3 is TGTGCCAGCAGTCCGGGGAGGGCTACAGATACGCAGTATTTT.

This clone was observed a handful of times. This chain joins TRBV6-5 and TRBJ1-2; no clear D gene. This CDR3 has 14 residues. Germline CDR1 is MNHEY and CDR2 is SVGAGI. Trimming stripped 6 bases from V and 0 bases from J, with 11 bases between. CDR3 residues: CASSRGLTNYGYTF. The DNA of the CDR3 is TGTGCCAGCAGCCGAGGTTTGACTAACTATGGCTACACCTTC.

The chain joins TRBV12-3 or TRBV12-4 to TRBJ1-2; 7 nucleotides align to TRBD1. Trimming at V came to 5 bases and at J to 4 bases, leaving 4 bases not matched to a gene. CDR3 size: 13 residues. This CDR3 reads CASSRRDSYGYTF. CDR3 DNA sequence: TGTGCCAGCAGTCGCCGGGACAGCTATGGCTACACCTTC.

The chain uses TRBV6-4 and TRBJ2-1; 9 nucleotides match TRBD2. The CDR3 is made up of 14 amino acids. V lost 3 bases to trimming and J lost 8 bases; unmatched junction nucleotides: 5. CDR1 and CDR2 from the germline V gene are MRHNA and SNTAGT. The CDR3 is CASSDGGGGDEQFF. The CDR3 DNA reads TGTGCCAGCAGTGATGGCGGGGGGGGTGATGAGCAGTTCTTC.

The chain is built from TRBV9 and TRBJ2-2, with no clear D. The CDR3 covers 15 residues. Germline CDR1 and CDR2: SGDLS and YYNGEE. Trimming left V 0 bases short and J 2 bases short, with 8 bases between. CDR3: CASSVGPGNTGELFF. CDR3 bases: TGTGCCAGCAGCGTAGGTCCAGGAAACACCGGGGAGCTGTTTTTT. The full variable domain, completed using reference TRBV9 and TRBJ2-2, is DSGVTQTPKHLITATGQRVTLRCSPRSGDLSVYWYQQSLDQGLQFLIQYYNGEERAKGNILERFSAQQFPDLHSELNLSSLELGDSALYFCASSVGPGNTGELFFGEGSRLTVL.

The chain links TRBV27 to TRBJ2-3; the D is unclear. Trimming took off 3 bases at V and 2 bases at J, with 6 bases between the two ends. This CDR3 comprises 13 residues. The V gene's germline CDR1 is MNHEY and CDR2 SMNVEV (reference sequence). For the CDR3, the DNA is TGTGCCAGCAGTTTCCACAACACAGATACGCAGTATTTT. Amino acid sequence: CASSFHNTDTQYF.

This clone was recorded a few times. The rearrangement uses TRBV7-3 and TRBJ1-1; D not certain. Trimming removed 5 bases from V and 4 bases from J, with 17 bases in between. The germline V gene has CDR1 SGHTA and CDR2 FQGTGA. This CDR3 contains 15 residues. The CDR3 loop reads CASSRHSGSVTEAFF. Written as DNA, the CDR3 is TGTGCCAGCAGCCGTCACAGCGGGAGCGTCACTGAAGCTTTCTTT.

J is TRBJ2-5 and V is TRBV7-2, with 8 nucleotides matching TRBD1. Germline V gene lookup returns CDR1 SGHTA and CDR2 FQGNSA. This CDR3 comprises 14 residues. V lost 4 bases to trimming and J lost 5 bases; unmatched junction nucleotides: 6. The CDR3 region has the DNA TGTGCCAGCAGCTCCAGGGGGCGCGATGAGACCCAGTACTTC. Its translation is CASSSRGRDETQYF.

This chain connects TRBV3-1 (or the pseudogene TRBV3-2) to TRBJ1-1; TRBD1 is a possible D gene (6 bases). Germline V gene lookup returns CDR1 LGHDT and CDR2 YNNKEL (reference sequence). The CDR3 length is 15 residues. Between the trimmed V and J ends, which lost 1 base and 4 bases, there was a span of 13 bases. The CDR3 is CASSQVEGGGTEAFF. In nucleotides, the CDR3 is TGTGCCAGCAGCCAAGTGGAGGGAGGGGGCACTGAAGCTTTCTTT.

This clone has only one observation. V usage is TRBV7-2 and J usage is TRBJ2-7; D perhaps matches TRBD1 (6 bases). From germline, CDR1 is SGHTA and CDR2 FQGNSA. The CDR3 totals 15 residues. The V end lost 1 base, the J end lost 2 bases, and 12 bases lay between the germline ends. CDR3 DNA: TGTGCCAGCAGCTTAGGGGGGACACAACCCTACGAGCAGTACTTC. Protein: CASSLGGTQPYEQYF.

This rearrangement joins TRBV12-3 or TRBV12-4 to TRBJ1-3, with D uncertain. The CDR3 sequence is 11 residues long. V lost 8 bases and J 4 bases, leaving 6 bases between the germline ends. The CDR3 DNA sequence: TGTGCCAGCGGAGAGGGAAACACCATATATTTT. It codes for CASGEGNTIYF.

V usage is TRBV5-1 and J usage is TRBJ2-5, with D hard to call. The CDR3 length is 13 residues. V was shortened by 7 bases and J by 2 bases, with 12 bases between the two germline ends. Germline V gene lookup returns CDR1 SGHRS and CDR2 YFSETQ. The DNA of the CDR3 is TGCGCCAGCGGTGGTGGCAAACAAGAGACCCAGTACTTC. It translates to CASGGGKQETQYF.

The chain has TRBV12-5 and TRBJ2-3; 13 positions match TRBD2. Unmatched junction bases numbered 3, after V lost 1 base and J lost 2 bases. The CDR3 is 17 residues long. The V gene's germline CDR1 is LGHNT and CDR2 FRNRAP. The CDR3 coding sequence is TGTGCTAGTGGTTTGGGGACTAGCGGGGGACCCACAGATACGCAGTATTTT. Translated, it gives CASGLGTSGGPTDTQYF.

This chain links TRBV19 with TRBJ1-2; possibly TRBD1 for D (6 bases). Germline V CDR1 and CDR2: LNHDA, SQIVND (reference sequence). V lost 3 bases and J lost 3, with 11 bases in between. The CDR3 is 14 residues long. In DNA, the CDR3 is TGTGCCAGTAGTATCCACAGGGCGGACTATGGCTACACCTTC. Protein sequence: CASSIHRADYGYTF.

V gene TRBV7-2 combines with J gene TRBJ1-2; D perhaps matches TRBD1 (5 bases). V lost 5 bases and J 5 bases, leaving 12 bases between the germline ends. CDR1 and CDR2 from the germline V gene are SGHTA and FQGNSA. The CDR3 has 13 residues. The CDR3 DNA reads as TGTGCCAGCAGCCCGGTCGGGGGATATGGCTACACCTTC. Translating it yields CASSPVGGYGYTF.

This chain joins TRBV11-2 and TRBJ2-3; D gene uncertain. This CDR3 is 14 amino acids long. The V end lost 5 bases, the J end lost 3 bases, and 12 bases lay between the germline ends. Germline CDR1 is SGHAT and CDR2 is FQNNGV. The CDR3 loop reads CASSQYMQTDTQYF. The CDR3 DNA sequence: TGTGCCAGCAGCCAGTATATGCAAACAGATACGCAGTATTTT.

This rearrangement joins TRBV28 to TRBJ1-1; TRBD1 agrees at 9 bases. V shed 5 bases, J shed 3 bases, and the junction held 7 bases outside the gene matches. The germline V gene has CDR1 MDHEN and CDR2 SYDVKM. This CDR3 is 15 amino acids long. CDR3 DNA sequence: TGTGCCAGCAGTCTTTACAGGGGGCGGGACACTGAAGCTTTCTTT. This translates into CASSLYRGRDTEAFF.

This clone was seen just once. The chain combines TRBV6-1 with TRBJ1-3, with D hard to call. Trimming took off 3 bases at V and 2 bases at J, with 8 bases between the two ends. CDR3 size: 14 residues. In germline, CDR1 is MNHNS, CDR2 SASEGT. The CDR3 sequence: CASSEAAAGNTIYF. As DNA, the CDR3 is TGTGCCAGCAGTGAGGCGGCGGCTGGAAACACCATATATTTT.

The V and J genes are TRBV5-6 and TRBJ2-4; a possible D gene is TRBD1 (5 bases). V was pared by 3 bases and J by 6 bases, with 16 bases between. This CDR3 comprises 15 residues. Germline CDR1 and CDR2: SGHDT and YYEEEE. The CDR3 coding sequence is TGTGCCAGCAGCTCTAGTAGGGGTGTATTAAACATTCAGTACTTC. Translated: CASSSSRGVLNIQYF.